This T cell receptor (beta chain) was documented in a study of Ad26.COV2.S vaccination and SARS-CoV-2 variants. Study background: The Ad26.COV2.S arm of the COV1001 trial was where the donor was placed. By the intramuscular route, Ad26.COV2.S was given once, or twice 56 days apart. Study-level points and caveats: Substantial breadth was reportedly displayed by spike-specific CD8+ and CD4+ T cell responses after vaccination.

The V gene's germline CDR1 is SQVTM and CDR2 ANQGSEA. The J segment lost 5 bases and the V segment lost 7 bases, leaving 3 bases of the junction unmatched. The CDR3 has 13 amino acids. Treatment described: over 15 received Ad26.COV2.S at low or high dose, single or two shots; about 5 received placebo; per-sample allocation not given. The study sampled participants on day 63 after the first vaccine or placebo injection. An Ad26 vector carrying the Wuhan-strain SARS-CoV-2 spike served as the vaccine. With regard to this clone: Its antigen is currently unknown.

The data were produced by immunoSEQ multiplex PCR, yet TCRdb's version contains in-frame clones alone and is incomplete. The profile shows about 350,000 clones, 75% to 90% of them singletons. This rearrangement joins TRBV29-1 to TRBJ2-2, with 11 nucleotides matching TRBD1. The sequencing here drew on peripheral blood, taken in a trial of Ad26.COV2.S vaccine versus placebo. The sequence was collected from a person aged 18 to 59 who received the Ad26.COV2.S COVID-19 vaccine or a placebo. The chain's CDR3 is CSAGDRGTGELFF. CDR3 nucleotide sequence: TGCAGCGCCGGGGACAGGGGGACCGGGGAGCTGTTTTTT.